These 4 T cell receptor beta chains were all obtained from the same sample, sequenced in a study of shared T cell receptors in the human thymus. Assay used: immunoSEQ multiplex PCR; TCRdb lists only in-frame clones, some missing. The table shows some 700,000 clones, with roughly 88% occurring only once. These data also featured in a second study, about human thymus T cells.

The sample comprised thymocytes. Receptor source: a girl less than two years old with a congenital heart defect.

This clone came up once. The genes are TRBV11-2 and TRBJ2-7; no definite D call. The CDR3 has 12 amino acids. Germline CDR1 and CDR2: SGHAT and FQNNGV. V lost 3 bases and J lost 3, with 6 bases in between. The CDR3 DNA reads as TGTGCCAGCAGCTTTATTAGCTACGAGCAGTACTTC. Translation: CASSFISYEQYF. Looking up the rest from reference TRBV11-2 and TRBJ2-7 gives the full variable domain: EAGVAQSPRYKIIEKRQSVAFWCNPISGHATLYWYQQILGQGPKLLIQFQNNGVVDDSQLPKDRFSAERLKGVDSTLKIQPAKLEDSAVYLCASSFISYEQYFGPGTRLTVT.

The genes are TRBV29-1 and TRBJ1-2; 7 nucleotides match TRBD1. Looked up from germline, CDR1 is SQVTM and CDR2 is ANQGSEA. This CDR3 region has 14 residues. V shed 3 bases and J 8 bases; nucleotides not matched to a gene: 12. The CDR3 coding sequence is TGCAGCGTTGACAGCCCAGACAGGGAAGGAGGCTACACCTTC. Translation gives CSVDSPDREGGYTF.

This clone was seen a handful of times. J is TRBJ2-7 and V is TRBV5-5; 10 nucleotides match TRBD1. Germline CDR1 SGHKS, CDR2 YYEKEE (reference sequence). The CDR3 runs 15 residues. V was pared by 2 bases and J by 2 bases, with 4 bases of the junction left unmatched. This chain's CDR3 is CASSFGQGVPYEQYF. The CDR3 DNA is TGTGCCAGCAGCTTCGGACAGGGGGTCCCCTACGAGCAGTACTTC. The full variable domain, rest sourced from reference TRBV5-5 and TRBJ2-7, is DAGVTQSPTHLIKTRGQQVTLRCSPISGHKSVSWYQQVLGQGPQFIFQYYEKEERGRGNFPDRFSARQFPNYSSELNVNALLLGDSALYLCASSFGQGVPYEQYFGPGTRLTVT.

The rearrangement joins TRBV7-6 to TRBJ1-6; D is uncertain. Germline V gives CDR1 SGHVS, CDR2 FNYEAQ. V was shortened by 5 bases and J by 5 bases, with 10 bases between the two germline ends. CDR3 length: 14 amino acids. CDR3 sequence reads: CASSQTDDNSPLHF. The CDR3 DNA is TGTGCCAGCAGCCAAACAGATGATAATTCACCCCTCCACTTT.